These T cell receptor beta chains were read from a single sample in a study of cytomegalovirus exposure and HLA in healthy donors. Generated by immunoSEQ multiplex PCR, the TCRdb table keeps only in-frame clones and is missing some. The data hold approximately 130,000 clones, with 60% to 80% observed a single time. The specimen was PBMCs. All receptors come from a man aged 45 to 65 in good health and CMV-seronegative. Each CDR3 is given with its conserved first and last residue. A D gene is named only where the DNA matches it firmly. Clone size is not always given. Where it is, it says once, few, many or a class for expanded clones.

D: TRBD2; size: .; V: TRBV6-5; J: TRBJ2-1; DNA: TGTAGACCACTAGCGGGAGATTGCAATGAGCAGTTCTTC; CDR3: CRPLAGDCNEQFF
D: .; size: .; V: TRBV11-2; J: TRBJ2-2; DNA: TGTGCCAGCAGCTTAGTTGCAGGGACCGGGGAGCTGTTTTTT; CDR3: CASSLVAGTGELFF
D: TRBD1; size: .; V: TRBV6-5; J: TRBJ2-7; DNA: TGTGCCAGCAGCCTCATGACAGGGGGCTACGAGCAGTACTTC; CDR3: CASSLMTGGYEQYF
D: .; size: few; V: TRBV5-4; J: TRBJ1-1; DNA: TGTGCCAGCAGCGGGGGGACCGTTATAGGCACTGAAGCTTTCTTT; CDR3: CASSGGTVIGTEAFF
D: TRBD2; size: .; V: TRBV5-1; J: TRBJ2-1; DNA: TGCGCCAGCAGCCCGGGAGGGACTCATTATGAGCAGTTCTTC; CDR3: CASSPGGTHYEQFF
D: .; size: .; V: TRBV28; J: TRBJ2-7; DNA: TGTGCCAGCAGGCAACCGGTCTCCTACGAGCAGTACTTC; CDR3: CASRQPVSYEQYF
D: .; size: .; V: TRBV15; J: TRBJ2-5; DNA: TGTGCCACCAGCAGAGACCCGACTAGTAGAGAGACCCAGTACTTC; CDR3: CATSRDPTSRETQYF
D: .; size: .; V: TRBV9; J: TRBJ2-7; DNA: TGTGCCAGCAGCGTAGAAGGGGGGGTAGGCTACGAGCAGTACTTC; CDR3: CASSVEGGVGYEQYF
D: TRBD1; size: .; V: TRBV27; J: TRBJ2-5; DNA: TGTGCCAGCAGCCCAGGGGACAGGGGGCTTTACGAGACCCAGTACTTC; CDR3: CASSPGDRGLYETQYF
D: .; size: .; V: TRBV27; J: TRBJ2-3; DNA: TGTGCCAGCAGTTACAGCGGGCTCGCAGATACGCAGTATTTT; CDR3: CASSYSGLADTQYF
D: TRBD2; size: many; V: TRBV4-3; J: TRBJ2-2; DNA: TGCGCCAGCAGATTGGGGGGGACCGGGGAGCTGTTTTTT; CDR3: CASRLGGTGELFF
D: TRBD2; size: few; V: TRBV5-8; J: TRBJ2-5; DNA: TGTGCCAGCAGCTTGAGGGAGTCGGGGGAGGGCTACCAAGAGACCCAGTACTTC; CDR3: CASSLRESGEGYQETQYF
D: .; size: .; V: TRBV9; J: TRBJ2-2; DNA: TGTGCCAGCAGCGTAAGGGGGTCCGGGGAGCTGTTTTTT; CDR3: CASSVRGSGELFF
D: TRBD2; size: few; V: TRBV6-5; J: TRBJ2-1; DNA: TGTGCCAGCAGTTTTTTAGCGGGAGGGTACAATGAGCAGTTCTTC; CDR3: CASSFLAGGYNEQFF
D: .; size: .; V: TRBV29-1; J: TRBJ2-1; DNA: TGCAGCGTTGAGACGGGAGCCTACAATGAGCAGTTCTTC; CDR3: CSVETGAYNEQFF
D: .; size: .; V: TRBV30; J: TRBJ2-7; DNA: TGTGCCTGGAGTGACTCGTGGGGCAGCGAGCAGTACTTC; CDR3: CAWSDSWGSEQYF
D: TRBD2; size: .; V: TRBV5-1; J: TRBJ2-1; DNA: TGCGCCAGCAGCCCCGGGACTAGCGGGAGCGATGAGCAGTTCTTC; CDR3: CASSPGTSGSDEQFF
D: TRBD1; size: once; V: TRBV27; J: TRBJ1-2; DNA: TGTGCCAGCAGTTTGACAGGGCAGCTTCCCTATGGCTACACCTTC; CDR3: CASSLTGQLPYGYTF
D: .; size: .; V: TRBV29-1; J: TRBJ2-7; DNA: TGCAGCGTTGGGCAGGGTGGTTCCTACGAGCAGTACTTC; CDR3: CSVGQGGSYEQYF
D: TRBD1; size: once; V: TRBV6-5; J: TRBJ2-7; DNA: TGTGCCACTACCTCAGGGGGCGGCTACGAGCAGTACTTC; CDR3: CATTSGGGYEQYF
D: .; size: many; V: TRBV2; J: TRBJ2-2; DNA: TGTGCCAGCAGGGGTAGCGGGAACACCGGGGAGCTGTTTTTT; CDR3: CASRGSGNTGELFF
D: TRBD2; size: few; V: TRBV4-2; J: TRBJ2-3; DNA: TGTGCCAGCAGCCAAGAGGCTAGCGGGAGGGGGGCAGATACGCAGTATTTT; CDR3: CASSQEASGRGADTQYF
D: .; size: .; V: TRBV5-1; J: TRBJ1-4; DNA: TGCGCCAGCAGACCGGACAGACCCTTAACTAATGAAAAACTGTTTTTT; CDR3: CASRPDRPLTNEKLFF
D: .; size: .; V: TRBV28; J: TRBJ2-7; DNA: TGTGCCAGCAGTTCCGAGTCCTACGAGCAGTACTTC; CDR3: CASSSESYEQYF
D: TRBD1; size: .; V: TRBV28; J: TRBJ2-2; DNA: TGTGCCAGCAGCCTACCGGGACAGACCGGGGAGCTGTTTTTT; CDR3: CASSLPGQTGELFF
D: .; size: .; V: TRBV20-1; J: TRBJ2-7; DNA: TGCAGTGCAACCCCAGGGGTCGAGCAGTACTTC; CDR3: CSATPGVEQYF
D: .; size: .; V: TRBV20-1; J: TRBJ2-3; DNA: TGCAGTGCCTCCCCTAGCGAGCCTGGGTATTTT; CDR3: CSASPSEPGYF
D: TRBD2; size: .; V: TRBV7-9; J: TRBJ2-5; DNA: TGTGCCAGCAGCCCACGCCCGCTTCGACTAGCGACTTGGGGGGAGACCCAGTACTTC; CDR3: CASSPRPLRLATWGETQYF
D: TRBD2; size: .; V: TRBV5-4; J: TRBJ2-1; DNA: TGTGCCAGCAGCCAGGGACTAGCGGTAACCTACAATGAGCAGTTCTTC; CDR3: CASSQGLAVTYNEQFF
D: .; size: .; V: TRBV25-1; J: TRBJ2-5; DNA: TGTGCCAGCAGTACAGGTCAGGTTGCAGAGACCCAGTACTTC; CDR3: CASSTGQVAETQYF
D: TRBD1; size: .; V: TRBV6-1; J: TRBJ1-2; DNA: TGTGCCAGCACCCTGGATTCGACAGGGGGATCGGGCTACACCTTC; CDR3: CASTLDSTGGSGYTF
D: TRBD2; size: .; V: TRBV11-2; J: TRBJ2-3; DNA: TGTGCCAGCAGTTTGGACGGGACTAGCGTGATAGATACGCAGTATTTT; CDR3: CASSLDGTSVIDTQYF
D: TRBD1; size: .; V: TRBV5-1; J: TRBJ1-1; DNA: TGCGCCAGCAGCCAGGGACAGGAAGGCACTGAAGCTTTCTTT; CDR3: CASSQGQEGTEAFF
D: TRBD1; size: .; V: TRBV5-6; J: TRBJ2-7; DNA: TGTGCCAGCAGCTTGGGAGGGACAGGCATCTACGAGCAGTACTTC; CDR3: CASSLGGTGIYEQYF
D: .; size: .; V: TRBV9; J: TRBJ1-1; DNA: TGTGCCAGCAGCGTAGGGGGGGAGAACACTGAAGCTTTCTTT; CDR3: CASSVGGENTEAFF
D: .; size: .; V: TRBV27; J: TRBJ2-3; DNA: TGTGCCAGCAGTTTATTAGCGGAGGCGGGAGATACGCAGTATTTT; CDR3: CASSLLAEAGDTQYF
D: .; size: .; V: TRBV7-9; J: TRBJ2-3; DNA: TGTGCCAGCAGCTTAGCTCAGGCGTTTACCCCCACAGATACGCAGTATTTT; CDR3: CASSLAQAFTPTDTQYF
D: TRBD1; size: few; V: TRBV6-5; J: TRBJ2-1; DNA: TGTGCCAGCAGTTACTCGGGACAGAGACTTAATGAGCAGTTCTTC; CDR3: CASSYSGQRLNEQFF
D: TRBD1; size: once; V: TRBV28; J: TRBJ1-5; DNA: TGTGCCAGCAGCTCCTCGACAGGGGGCCTTCAGCCCCAGCATTTT; CDR3: CASSSSTGGLQPQHF
D: TRBD2; size: few; V: TRBV7-2; J: TRBJ2-5; DNA: TGTGCCAGCGGAGCTAGCGGGAGGGCGGGGACCCAGTACTTC; CDR3: CASGASGRAGTQYF
D: TRBD1; size: few; V: TRBV5-6; J: TRBJ2-7; DNA: TGTGCCAGCAGCAGGGGACCGGGACAGGGCACCTACGAGCAGTACTTC; CDR3: CASSRGPGQGTYEQYF
D: TRBD1; size: .; V: TRBV11-2; J: TRBJ2-7; DNA: TGTGCCAGCAGCTTAGAACGGGACAGCGCATACGAGCAGTACTTC; CDR3: CASSLERDSAYEQYF
D: TRBD1; size: few; V: TRBV6-5; J: TRBJ2-7; DNA: TGTGCCAGCAGTAAGGACAGGGACAACTACGAGCAGTACTTC; CDR3: CASSKDRDNYEQYF
D: .; size: .; V: TRBV28; J: TRBJ1-4; DNA: TGTGCCAGCAGTGATCCCGGGACAAGGGTTGGAAAACTGTTTTTT; CDR3: CASSDPGTRVGKLFF
D: TRBD1; size: few; V: TRBV7-2; J: TRBJ1-2; DNA: TGTGCCAGCAGCTCCATGGTATCCGGGACAGGGTTTTTTTATGGCTACACCTTC; CDR3: CASSSMVSGTGFFYGYTF
D: .; size: .; V: TRBV6-5; J: TRBJ1-1; DNA: TGTGCCAGCACACTGGGAGGACGGGAGAACACTGAAGCTTTCTTT; CDR3: CASTLGGRENTEAFF
D: TRBD2; size: .; V: TRBV27; J: TRBJ2-1; DNA: TGTGCCAGCAGGAAGACTAGCGGGAGGAGTAATGAGCAGTTCTTC; CDR3: CASRKTSGRSNEQFF
D: TRBD1; size: .; V: TRBV4-3; J: TRBJ2-7; DNA: TGCGCCAGCAGCCAGGACAGGGGGAGTTACGAGCAGTACTTC; CDR3: CASSQDRGSYEQYF
D: .; size: .; V: TRBV25-1; J: TRBJ2-5; DNA: TGTGCCAGCAGTCCTTCGGGTGTAGAGACCCAGTACTTC; CDR3: CASSPSGVETQYF